This T cell receptor (beta chain) emerged from a study of blood T cell repertoires in COVID-19 (dated by TCRdb to the early 2020s). With regard to the full study: Samples covering the acute and convalescent phases of COVID-19 were provided by collaborators in the United States, Italy and Spain. The material from the prospective study consisted of cDNA or gDNA derived from T cells, B-cell-depleted T cells, or PBMCs. Deeply sampled blood TCRbeta repertoires from subjects exposed to, actively infected with, or recovered from COVID-19 were included in the dataset. The repertoires were released in a freely available public database intended as a resource for research on the immune response to SARS-CoV-2. Samples were obtained from the ongoing ImmuneRACE study (first 160 participants) and from some 1,200 subjects provided by 6 global collaborators. The sample metadata nearly always contained a de-identified subject ID, COVID-19 status, age in years and sex. HLA class I and class II types, where available, came from metadata supplied by the sample provider rather than from assay-based typing.

The immunoSEQ Assay, a bias-controlled multiplex PCR, was used to amplify TCRbeta CDR3 regions from genomic DNA. The source study handled its data this way. Within the assay, amplification of reference gene primers was used to estimate how many nucleated cells each sample contained. Sequence reads were collapsed and filtered to measure the absolute abundance of every unique TCRbeta CDR3 rearrangement. For each sample, productive Simpson clonality was calculated as the square root of Simpson's diversity index over productive rearrangements. Entries here come from immuneACCESS through TCRdb and include only in-frame sequences with V and J called. Some clones fail to appear in such tables; in the studies checked, an unresolved V gene covers under half of the shortfall, and the cause of the remainder is unknown. V and J calls and clone size are copied from that table; D and trimming were computed from the DNA. For this sample there are fewer than 90,000 clones; around 87% appear just once. Around 3.9% of the sample belongs to the ten largest clones.

Whole blood was collected in K2EDTA tubes by collaborating institutions according to the institutions' own protocols. For TCRbeta analysis, collaborators shipped samples as frozen whole blood, isolated PBMCs, or DNA extracted from either of those sample types. Comments on this clone: Its antigen is not yet known. Base quality data are lacking; no much larger clone is found one base away.

Overall study results and their limits: How much clinical and demographic metadata was included differed by source and by participant, and the metadata was provided uncurated.

According to the germline V gene, CDR1 reads KGHSH and CDR2 reads LQKENI. Trimming takes 5 bases off V and 7 bases off J; junction bases not matched to a gene: 4. Measured from the cysteine to the phenylalanine, the CDR3 is 13 residues long. Only CDR3 DNA remains: 39 bases, in frame from the first base. The sequence joins TRBV18 to TRBJ1-1, and 10 junction bases match TRBD1. Specimen: peripheral blood. The TCR was taken from a man between 65 and 85 years old with active COVID-19. The CDR3 protein sequence reads: CASSGTGVGEAFF. DNA sequence: TGTGCCAGCTCAGGGACAGGGGTTGGTGAAGCTTTCTTT.